The rows below give T cell receptor beta chains drawn from one sample of a study of blood T cell repertoires in COVID-19. Assay: immunoSEQ multiplex PCR; the TCRdb copy retains only in-frame clones and omits some. This table has about 97,000 clones, around 90% appearing once. Sequenced: peripheral blood. These receptors were obtained from a man aged 50-60 years with active COVID-19. Each CDR3 is given with its conserved first and last residue. The D gene is left open where the match is weak. Only some rows state a clone size, as once, few, many or a class for expanded clones.

J gene: TRBJ2-7
clone size: NA
D gene: NA
V gene: TRBV24-1
CDR3 DNA: TGTGCCACCTCCGTCCGGGGAGGTCCTTTGGACGAGCAGTACTTC
CDR3 protein: CATSVRGGPLDEQYF

J gene: TRBJ2-3
clone size: NA
D gene: NA
V gene: TRBV7-9
CDR3 DNA: TGTGCCAGCAGCACAGCTTTCACAGATACGCAGTATTTT
CDR3 protein: CASSTAFTDTQYF

J gene: TRBJ2-3
clone size: NA
D gene: TRBD2
V gene: TRBV12-5
CDR3 DNA: TGTGCTAGTGGTCCCGGGACTAGTCGAGTAGATACGCAGTATTTT
CDR3 protein: CASGPGTSRVDTQYF

J gene: TRBJ2-3
clone size: NA
D gene: TRBD2
V gene: TRBV6-6
CDR3 DNA: TGTGCCAGCAGTCCCCTGGAGTTAGCGGGTGCCACAGATACGCAGTATTTT
CDR3 protein: CASSPLELAGATDTQYF

J gene: TRBJ2-1
clone size: few
D gene: TRBD1
V gene: TRBV6-4
CDR3 DNA: TGTGCCAGCAGCTCGGACAGGGCTGGCTTAAATGAGCAGTTCTTC
CDR3 protein: CASSSDRAGLNEQFF

J gene: TRBJ1-5
clone size: few
D gene: TRBD1
V gene: TRBV19
CDR3 DNA: TGTGCCAGTTGGGAGGGACAGGACAATCAGCCCCAGCATTTT
CDR3 protein: CASWEGQDNQPQHF

J gene: TRBJ2-5
clone size: NA
D gene: NA
V gene: TRBV18
CDR3 DNA: TGTGCCAGCTCACCACCGATCAGGGTGGGAGAGACCCAGTACTTC
CDR3 protein: CASSPPIRVGETQYF

J gene: TRBJ1-1
clone size: NA
D gene: NA
V gene: TRBV11-3
CDR3 DNA: TGTGCCAGCAGCTTAGTTTCTTATCGACCGGGAGAGAACACTGAAGCTTTCTTT
CDR3 protein: CASSLVSYRPGENTEAFF

J gene: TRBJ2-1
clone size: NA
D gene: TRBD2
V gene: TRBV4-2
CDR3 DNA: TGTGCCAGCAGCCAAGCAGCGGGGGGCTACAATGAGCAGTTCTTC
CDR3 protein: CASSQAAGGYNEQFF

J gene: TRBJ2-7
clone size: NA
D gene: TRBD2
V gene: TRBV12-5
CDR3 DNA: TGTGCTAGTGGTAGCGGGGGGAGGTACGAGCAGTACTTC
CDR3 protein: CASGSGGRYEQYF

J gene: TRBJ2-2
clone size: NA
D gene: NA
V gene: TRBV21-1
CDR3 DNA: TGTGCCAGCAGCAAAGATTATGGGGGGACGAACACCGGGGAGCTGTTTTTT
CDR3 protein: CASSKDYGGTNTGELFF

J gene: TRBJ2-5
clone size: NA
D gene: NA
V gene: TRBV7-8
CDR3 DNA: TGTGCCAGCAGCCTCCTAGACAGCGGGGAGACCCAGTACTTC
CDR3 protein: CASSLLDSGETQYF

J gene: TRBJ2-5
clone size: NA
D gene: NA
V gene: TRBV30
CDR3 DNA: TGTGCCTGGAGTCGGAGCCCACAAGAGACCCAGTACTTC
CDR3 protein: CAWSRSPQETQYF

J gene: TRBJ2-7
clone size: NA
D gene: TRBD1
V gene: TRBV4-1
CDR3 DNA: TGCGCCAGCAGCGCGTACAGGGGCCCAAGCTCCTACGAGCAGTACTTC
CDR3 protein: CASSAYRGPSSYEQYF

J gene: TRBJ1-2
clone size: NA
D gene: TRBD1
V gene: TRBV10-3
CDR3 DNA: TGTGCCATCAGCGCCGGGACAGGGGGTGGCTACACCTTC
CDR3 protein: CAISAGTGGGYTF

J gene: TRBJ1-3
clone size: NA
D gene: NA
V gene: TRBV2
CDR3 DNA: TGTGCCAGCAGTGCTTCCGGCGGGAGCACCATATATTTT
CDR3 protein: CASSASGGSTIYF

J gene: TRBJ1-2
clone size: NA
D gene: NA
V gene: TRBV19
CDR3 DNA: TGTGCCAGTAGTATAGACAGTAACTATGGCTACACCTTC
CDR3 protein: CASSIDSNYGYTF

J gene: TRBJ2-7
clone size: NA
D gene: TRBD1
V gene: TRBV10-3
CDR3 DNA: TGTGCCATCAGCGGGACAGGGGGCCCCTACGAGCAGTACTTC
CDR3 protein: CAISGTGGPYEQYF

J gene: TRBJ1-2
clone size: NA
D gene: NA
V gene: TRBV6-5
CDR3 DNA: TGTGCCAGCAAGAGGGAGGCTGGCTACACCTTC
CDR3 protein: CASKREAGYTF

J gene: TRBJ2-7
clone size: NA
D gene: TRBD1
V gene: TRBV27
CDR3 DNA: TGTGCCGGACGTTCCGGGACAGTAACCTACGAGCAGTACTTC
CDR3 protein: CAGRSGTVTYEQYF

J gene: TRBJ2-3
clone size: once
D gene: TRBD2
V gene: TRBV6-4
CDR3 DNA: TGTGCCAGCAGTGCGACCGGGACTAGCGGATCTACGCAGTATTTT
CDR3 protein: CASSATGTSGSTQYF

J gene: TRBJ2-5
clone size: once
D gene: TRBD2
V gene: TRBV10-3
CDR3 DNA: TGTGCCATCAGTATCGGGCTAGCGGGGAAAGAGACCCAGTACTTC
CDR3 protein: CAISIGLAGKETQYF

J gene: TRBJ1-2
clone size: NA
D gene: NA
V gene: TRBV5-6
CDR3 DNA: TGTGCCAGCAGCTCCCCGGGCGGGGGGCTCTATGGCTACACCTTC
CDR3 protein: CASSSPGGGLYGYTF

J gene: TRBJ2-3
clone size: NA
D gene: TRBD1
V gene: TRBV18
CDR3 DNA: TGTGCCAGCTCACCACGACAGGGCAAAGGTACAGATACGCAGTATTTT
CDR3 protein: CASSPRQGKGTDTQYF

J gene: TRBJ2-5
clone size: NA
D gene: NA
V gene: TRBV5-4
CDR3 DNA: TGTGCCAGCAGCCCCCAATTCCAAGAGACCCAGTACTTC
CDR3 protein: CASSPQFQETQYF

J gene: TRBJ2-7
clone size: NA
D gene: TRBD1
V gene: TRBV3-1/TRBV3-2
CDR3 DNA: TGTGCCAGCAGCTACGGGACAGTGAACGAGCAGTACTTC
CDR3 protein: CASSYGTVNEQYF

J gene: TRBJ1-6
clone size: few
D gene: NA
V gene: TRBV30
CDR3 DNA: TGTGCCTGGAGTGCCAGGGACTCCCGGTTCGGTTCACCCCTCCACTTT
CDR3 protein: CAWSARDSRFGSPLHF

J gene: TRBJ2-6
clone size: once
D gene: NA
V gene: TRBV6-2/TRBV6-3
CDR3 DNA: TGTGCCAGCAGTTACGCGGCAGGGGAACCTGGGGCCAACGTCCTGACTTTC
CDR3 protein: CASSYAAGEPGANVLTF

J gene: TRBJ2-3
clone size: NA
D gene: NA
V gene: TRBV5-1
CDR3 DNA: TGCGCCAGCGCTGAAGGGGGACACGTCACAGATACGCAGTATTTT
CDR3 protein: CASAEGGHVTDTQYF

J gene: TRBJ2-2
clone size: few
D gene: TRBD1
V gene: TRBV5-4
CDR3 DNA: TGTGCCAGCAGCCCTGCTGACAGGGGGCGAAACGGGGAGCTGTTTTTT
CDR3 protein: CASSPADRGRNGELFF

J gene: TRBJ2-1
clone size: NA
D gene: NA
V gene: TRBV2
CDR3 DNA: TGTGCCAGCGGGCCGTATCCATATGAGCAGTTCTTC
CDR3 protein: CASGPYPYEQFF

J gene: TRBJ2-1
clone size: NA
D gene: NA
V gene: TRBV5-4
CDR3 DNA: TGTGCCAGCAGCGACCCGGGTCTACCGTGGAATGAGCAGTTCTTC
CDR3 protein: CASSDPGLPWNEQFF

J gene: TRBJ2-1
clone size: once
D gene: TRBD2
V gene: TRBV7-2
CDR3 DNA: TGTGCCAGCGTTCAAGCTGTGGTAATAGCGGGGGCAGATTGGTTCTTC
CDR3 protein: CASVQAVVIAGADWFF

J gene: TRBJ2-3
clone size: NA
D gene: NA
V gene: TRBV2
CDR3 DNA: TGTGCCAGCAATATTTACACAGATACGCAGTATTTT
CDR3 protein: CASNIYTDTQYF

J gene: TRBJ2-5
clone size: NA
D gene: NA
V gene: TRBV27
CDR3 DNA: TGTGCCAGCAGCCCCGGGGACAGCGGGTCCCAGTACTTC
CDR3 protein: CASSPGDSGSQYF

J gene: TRBJ1-3
clone size: NA
D gene: NA
V gene: TRBV9
CDR3 DNA: TGTGCCAGCAGCCAACAGGGCTCTGGAAACACCATATATTTT
CDR3 protein: CASSQQGSGNTIYF

J gene: TRBJ2-7
clone size: NA
D gene: NA
V gene: TRBV10-3
CDR3 DNA: TGTGCCATCAGTGAGTCGAGGCTGGGGGCAGGATCCTACGAGCAGTACTTC
CDR3 protein: CAISESRLGAGSYEQYF

J gene: TRBJ2-7
clone size: NA
D gene: TRBD1
V gene: TRBV19
CDR3 DNA: TGTGCCAGTAGTATTACGGGACAGGGAACCTACGAGCAGTACTTC
CDR3 protein: CASSITGQGTYEQYF

J gene: TRBJ2-7
clone size: NA
D gene: NA
V gene: TRBV4-2
CDR3 DNA: TGTGCCAGCAGCCAAATTATGACAGTCTACGAGCAGTACTTC
CDR3 protein: CASSQIMTVYEQYF

J gene: TRBJ2-3
clone size: NA
D gene: TRBD2
V gene: TRBV7-9
CDR3 DNA: TGTGCCAGCAGCTTATTCGCTTTAGCGGGGAAAGATACGCAGTATTTT
CDR3 protein: CASSLFALAGKDTQYF

J gene: TRBJ2-5
clone size: NA
D gene: TRBD2
V gene: TRBV24-1
CDR3 DNA: TGTGCCACCAGTGACCCCGGGGGGGCCGGAGAGACCCAGTACTTC
CDR3 protein: CATSDPGGAGETQYF

J gene: TRBJ1-6
clone size: NA
D gene: TRBD1
V gene: TRBV7-2
CDR3 DNA: TGTGCCAGCAGCTTAAGGACAGGGTGGTTAGTTTCACCCCTCCACTTT
CDR3 protein: CASSLRTGWLVSPLHF

J gene: TRBJ1-4
clone size: NA
D gene: TRBD1
V gene: TRBV5-4
CDR3 DNA: TGTGCCAGCAGCTCGGGACAGGGAAGGAATGAAAAACTGTTTTTT
CDR3 protein: CASSSGQGRNEKLFF

J gene: TRBJ2-6
clone size: NA
D gene: NA
V gene: TRBV2
CDR3 DNA: TGTGCCAGCAATATTGGGGCCAACGTCCTGACTTTC
CDR3 protein: CASNIGANVLTF

J gene: TRBJ2-3
clone size: once
D gene: NA
V gene: TRBV5-1
CDR3 DNA: TGCGCCAGCAGCTGGCTGCCCGGGACTTCTTACACAGATACGCAGTATTTT
CDR3 protein: CASSWLPGTSYTDTQYF

J gene: TRBJ2-7
clone size: NA
D gene: NA
V gene: TRBV5-5
CDR3 DNA: TGTGCCAGCAGCCCGGGACTGATGACCTACGAGCAGTACTTC
CDR3 protein: CASSPGLMTYEQYF

J gene: TRBJ2-7
clone size: NA
D gene: NA
V gene: TRBV11-2
CDR3 DNA: TGTGCCAGCAGCCTGTACCCTACCGCCTACGAGCAGTACTTC
CDR3 protein: CASSLYPTAYEQYF

J gene: TRBJ1-1
clone size: once
D gene: NA
V gene: TRBV5-4
CDR3 DNA: TGTGCCAGCAGCTTGGTTCCAGGGGTGGAGAACACTGAAGCTTTCTTT
CDR3 protein: CASSLVPGVENTEAFF

J gene: TRBJ2-1
clone size: NA
D gene: TRBD1
V gene: TRBV11-3
CDR3 DNA: TGTGCCAGCAGCTGGGGACAGGGCTCCTACAATGAGCAGTTCTTC
CDR3 protein: CASSWGQGSYNEQFF

J gene: TRBJ2-7
clone size: NA
D gene: NA
V gene: TRBV7-2
CDR3 DNA: TGTGCCAGCAGCTCCCGCTGGGCTACCTACGAGCAGTACTTC
CDR3 protein: CASSSRWATYEQYF

J gene: TRBJ2-1
clone size: NA
D gene: TRBD2
V gene: TRBV18
CDR3 DNA: TGTGCCAGCTCGCCCGGGGTGGGGGCTAGCGGGGGCCCACCGCGGGGCGATGAGCAGTTCTTC
CDR3 protein: CASSPGVGASGGPPRGDEQFF

J gene: TRBJ2-3
clone size: NA
D gene: TRBD2
V gene: TRBV4-2
CDR3 DNA: TGTGCCAGCAGCCGGACTAGGGGCCGCACAGATACGCAGTATTTT
CDR3 protein: CASSRTRGRTDTQYF

J gene: TRBJ1-4
clone size: NA
D gene: NA
V gene: TRBV7-7
CDR3 DNA: TGTGCTAGCAGCTCGGACAGAACTAATGAAAAACTGTTTTTT
CDR3 protein: CASSSDRTNEKLFF